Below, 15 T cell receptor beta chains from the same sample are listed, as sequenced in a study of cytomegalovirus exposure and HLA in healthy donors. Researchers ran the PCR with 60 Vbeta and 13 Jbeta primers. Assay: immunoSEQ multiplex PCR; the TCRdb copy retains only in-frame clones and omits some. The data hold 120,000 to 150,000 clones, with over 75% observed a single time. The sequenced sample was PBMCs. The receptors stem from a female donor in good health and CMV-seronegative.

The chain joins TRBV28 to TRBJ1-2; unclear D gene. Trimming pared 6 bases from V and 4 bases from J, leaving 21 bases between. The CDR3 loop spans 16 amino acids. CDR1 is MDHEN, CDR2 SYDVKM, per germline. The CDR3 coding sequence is TGTGCCAGCAGCCTACAGCACCTCGGAAACCTCTATGGCTACACCTTC. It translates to CASSLQHLGNLYGYTF.

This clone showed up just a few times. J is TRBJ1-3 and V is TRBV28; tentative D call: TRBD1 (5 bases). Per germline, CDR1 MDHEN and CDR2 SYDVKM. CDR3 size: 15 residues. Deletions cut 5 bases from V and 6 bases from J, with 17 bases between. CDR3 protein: CASSRWGGEENTIYF. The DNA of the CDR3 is TGTGCCAGCAGTCGGTGGGGGGGGGAGGAAAACACCATATATTTT.

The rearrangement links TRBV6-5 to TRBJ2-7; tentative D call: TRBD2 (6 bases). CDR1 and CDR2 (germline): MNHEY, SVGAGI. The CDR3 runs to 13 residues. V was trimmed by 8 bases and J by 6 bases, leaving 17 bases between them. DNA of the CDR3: TGTGCCAGCGGCGTGGACGGGAGCGGCGAGCAGTACTTC. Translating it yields CASGVDGSGEQYF.

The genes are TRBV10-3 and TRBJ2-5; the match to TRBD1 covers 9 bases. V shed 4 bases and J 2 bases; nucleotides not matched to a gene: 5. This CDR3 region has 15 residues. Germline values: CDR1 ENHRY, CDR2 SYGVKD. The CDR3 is CAISGTGDGQETQYF. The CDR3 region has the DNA TGTGCCATCAGTGGGACAGGGGACGGGCAAGAGACCCAGTACTTC.

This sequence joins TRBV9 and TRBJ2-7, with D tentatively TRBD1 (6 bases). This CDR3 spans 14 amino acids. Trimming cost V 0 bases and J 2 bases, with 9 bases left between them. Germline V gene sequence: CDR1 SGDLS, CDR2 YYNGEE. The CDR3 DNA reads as TGTGCCAGCAGCGTAGGGACAGCAACCTACGAGCAGTACTTC. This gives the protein CASSVGTATYEQYF.

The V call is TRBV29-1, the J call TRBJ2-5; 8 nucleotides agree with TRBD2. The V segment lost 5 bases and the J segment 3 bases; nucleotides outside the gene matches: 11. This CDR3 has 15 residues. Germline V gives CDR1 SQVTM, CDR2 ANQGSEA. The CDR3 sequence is CSVRGGGQGKETQYF. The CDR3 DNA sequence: TGCAGCGTTCGGGGGGGCGGGCAGGGGAAAGAGACCCAGTACTTC.

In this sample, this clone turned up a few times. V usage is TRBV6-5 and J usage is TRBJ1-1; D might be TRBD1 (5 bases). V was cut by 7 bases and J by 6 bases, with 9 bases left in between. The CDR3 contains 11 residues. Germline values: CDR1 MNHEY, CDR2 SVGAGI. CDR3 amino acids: CASNQGAEAFF. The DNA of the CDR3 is TGTGCCAGCAACCAAGGGGCTGAAGCTTTCTTT.

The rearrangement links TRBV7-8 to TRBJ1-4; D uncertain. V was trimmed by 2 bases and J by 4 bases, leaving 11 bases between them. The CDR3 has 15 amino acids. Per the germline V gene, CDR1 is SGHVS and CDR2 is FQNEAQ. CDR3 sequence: CASSLPGSRNEKLFF. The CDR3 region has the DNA TGTGCCAGCAGCTTACCCGGGTCCCGTAATGAAAAACTGTTTTTT.

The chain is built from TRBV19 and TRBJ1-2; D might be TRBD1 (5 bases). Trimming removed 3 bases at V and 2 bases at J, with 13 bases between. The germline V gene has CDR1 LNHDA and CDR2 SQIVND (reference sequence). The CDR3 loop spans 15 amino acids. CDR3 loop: CASSIPGIPNYGYTF. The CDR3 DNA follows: TGTGCCAGTAGTATTCCAGGGATCCCAAACTATGGCTACACCTTC.

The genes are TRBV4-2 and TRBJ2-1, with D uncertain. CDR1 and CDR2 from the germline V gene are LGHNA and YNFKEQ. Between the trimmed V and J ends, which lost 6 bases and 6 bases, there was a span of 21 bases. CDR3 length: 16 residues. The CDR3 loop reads CASRPTEQGVPNEQFF. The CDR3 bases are TGTGCCAGCAGGCCCACGGAGCAAGGTGTCCCCAATGAGCAGTTCTTC.

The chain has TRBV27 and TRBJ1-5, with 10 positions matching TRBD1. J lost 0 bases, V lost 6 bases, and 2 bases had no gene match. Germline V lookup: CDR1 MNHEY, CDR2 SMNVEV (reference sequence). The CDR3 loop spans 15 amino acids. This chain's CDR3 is CASSGQGGSNQPQHF. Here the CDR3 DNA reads TGTGCCAGCAGCGGACAGGGGGGTAGCAATCAGCCCCAGCATTTT.

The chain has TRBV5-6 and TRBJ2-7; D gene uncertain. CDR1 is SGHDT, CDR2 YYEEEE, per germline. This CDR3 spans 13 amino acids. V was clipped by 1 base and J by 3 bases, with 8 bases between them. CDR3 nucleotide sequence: TGTGCCAGCAGCTTGAGAGGTAACTACGAGCAGTACTTC. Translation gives CASSLRGNYEQYF.

CDR3 DNA sequence: TGTGCCAGCAGGTACCGGGACAGACCTTACGAGCAGTACTTC. Translating gives CASRYRDRPYEQYF. The V gene is TRBV28, the J gene TRBJ2-7, with 7 bases matching TRBD1. The length of the CDR3 is 14 residues. Trimming took 6 bases from V and 4 from J; bases not matched to a gene: 9. From germline, CDR1 is MDHEN and CDR2 SYDVKM.

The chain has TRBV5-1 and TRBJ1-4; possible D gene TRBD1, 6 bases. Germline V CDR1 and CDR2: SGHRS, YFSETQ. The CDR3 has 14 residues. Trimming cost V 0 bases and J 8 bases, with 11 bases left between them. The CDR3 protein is CASSLVAGAEKLFF. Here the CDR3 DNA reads TGCGCCAGCAGCTTGGTGGCAGGGGCCGAAAAACTGTTTTTT.

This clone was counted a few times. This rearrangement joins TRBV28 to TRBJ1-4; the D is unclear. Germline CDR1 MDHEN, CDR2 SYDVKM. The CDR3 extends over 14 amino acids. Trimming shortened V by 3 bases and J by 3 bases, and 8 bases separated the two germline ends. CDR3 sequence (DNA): TGTGCCAGCAGTTTTGTACAGTCTAATGAAAAACTGTTTTTT. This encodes CASSFVQSNEKLFF. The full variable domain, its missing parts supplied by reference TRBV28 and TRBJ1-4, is DVKVTQSSRYLVKRTGEKVFLECVQDMDHENMFWYRQDPGLGLRLIYFSYDVKMKEKGDIPEGYSVSREKKERFSLILESASTNQTSMYLCASSFVQSNEKLFFGSGTQLSVL.